These 5 T cell receptor beta chains were sequenced from one sample in a study of shared clonotypes between healthy human individuals. Naive-designated CD8 cells lacked CD45RO, were positively enriched for CCR7, and omitted terminally differentiated effector memory CD45RA+ cells. The data were produced by immunoSEQ multiplex PCR, yet TCRdb's version contains in-frame clones alone and is incomplete. Of some 2.1 million clones in the sample, roughly 93% are singletons; the top ten hold more than 1.5%. Material for sequencing was naive CD8+ T cells from PBMCs. Every receptor here comes from a man aged 18 to 35 in good health. Some clones in this sample may be carry-over from other donors' samples.

The V and J genes are TRBV4-1 and TRBJ2-2; unclear D gene. V lost 3 bases and J lost 2, with 13 bases in between. The CDR3 is 16 residues long. Germline V CDR1 and CDR2: MGHRA, YSYEKL. The CDR3 coding sequence is TGCGCCAGCAGCCACCCCACCGGGCCAAACACCGGGGAGCTGTTTTTT. Protein product: CASSHPTGPNTGELFF.

This clone was counted only a few times. Other DNA sequences in this sample translate to the same CDR3. The V gene is TRBV6-5, the J gene TRBJ2-7; 9 positions agree with TRBD1. The J segment lost 4 bases and the V segment lost 5 bases, leaving 3 bases of the junction unmatched. There are 13 residues in the CDR3. Germline V lookup: CDR1 MNHEY, CDR2 SVGAGI. The DNA of the CDR3 is TGTGCCAGCAGTCCCGGGACAGGGTACGAGCAGTACTTC. This encodes CASSPGTGYEQYF.

The gene calls are TRBV6-1 and TRBJ2-7; 9 nucleotides line up with TRBD1. Germline V gives CDR1 MNHNS, CDR2 SASEGT. The CDR3 runs to 13 residues. With 11 bases clipped from V and 3 bases from J, the junction kept 8 bases outside the gene matches. The CDR3 sequence is CACGQGTIYEQYF. CDR3 bases: TGTGCCTGCGGACAGGGGACAATCTACGAGCAGTACTTC.

V gene TRBV7-9 combines with J gene TRBJ1-1; D might be TRBD1 (6 bases). With 6 bases removed from V and 5 bases from J, the gap between germline ends came to 13 bases. CDR3 length: 13 amino acids. Germline loops: CDR1 SEHNR, CDR2 FQNEAQ (reference sequence). In nucleotides, the CDR3 is TGTGCCAGCAGGTCTGGGGGCGGGACTGAAGCTTTCTTT. It specifies CASRSGGGTEAFF.

The genes are TRBV30 and TRBJ2-2, with a weak D call TRBD2 (6 bases). The CDR3 is 14 amino acids. Germline CDR1 GTSNPN, CDR2 SVGIG (reference sequence). Trimming pared 5 bases from V and 3 bases from J, leaving 13 bases between. CDR3 residues: CAWGTSSDTGELFF. The CDR3 DNA reads as TGTGCCTGGGGTACTAGCTCGGACACCGGGGAGCTGTTTTTT.